The 21 T cell receptor beta chains below were found in one sample sequenced in a study of OX40 agonist ivuxolimab in advanced cancers. Assay used: immunoSEQ multiplex PCR; TCRdb lists only in-frame clones, some missing. The sample lists about 58,000 clones, less than 90% occurring once. This specimen was CD4+ or CD8+ T cells sorted from blood, taken in a trial of the OX40 agonist ivuxolimab. The receptors shown here come from an adult with an advanced solid tumor such as melanoma, head and neck, liver or kidney cancer.

The sample holds one count of this clone. This chain joins TRBV30 and TRBJ2-1; D is undetermined. CDR3 length: 13 residues. Looked up from germline, CDR1 is GTSNPN and CDR2 is SVGIG (reference sequence). Trimming cost V 0 bases and J 10 bases, with 13 bases left between them. CDR3 in DNA: TGTGCCTGGAGTGTATTTGGGGATTCCGAGCAGTTCTTC. Translation: CAWSVFGDSEQFF.

J is TRBJ1-5 and V is TRBV7-2; D gene ambiguous. V was cut by 2 bases and J by 5 bases, with 7 bases left in between. The CDR3 spans 13 residues. From germline, CDR1 is SGHTA and CDR2 FQGNSA. The CDR3 DNA sequence: TGTGCCAGCAGCTTAAGCGGCGATCAGCCCCAGCATTTT. This gives the protein CASSLSGDQPQHF.

The V and J genes are TRBV18 and TRBJ1-2; TRBD1 aligns across 7 bases. Germline CDR1 is KGHSH and CDR2 is LQKENI. The CDR3 is 15 residues long. Losses at the gene ends were 4 bases for V and 8 bases for J; bases not matched to a gene: 13. CDR3 nucleotide sequence: TGTGCCAGCTCACTAACCAATACAAGACAGGGAGGCTACACCTTC. This sequence encodes CASSLTNTRQGGYTF.

This clone was counted once. The rearrangement links TRBV6-6 to TRBJ1-2; D is uncertain. Between the trimmed V and J ends, which lost 0 bases and 2 bases, there was a span of 7 bases. Per germline, CDR1 MNHNY and CDR2 SVGAGI (reference sequence). This CDR3 has 14 amino acids. CDR3 loop: CASSYSGFNYGYTF. The CDR3 DNA is TGTGCCAGCAGTTACTCGGGTTTCAACTATGGCTACACCTTC.

The chain employs TRBV29-1 and TRBJ2-3; D gene unclear. CDR1 SQVTM and CDR2 ANQGSEA come from the germline V gene. CDR3 length equals 14 residues. V gave up 3 bases and J gave up 0 bases, with 10 bases separating them. This CDR3 is CSVEPLWSTDTQYF. The CDR3, as DNA: TGCAGCGTTGAGCCGCTATGGAGCACAGATACGCAGTATTTT.

V and J are TRBV11-2 and TRBJ2-3; D remains unclear. Trimming took 5 bases from V and 5 from J, leaving 14 bases between them. This CDR3 region has 14 residues. CDR1 is SGHAT and CDR2 is FQNNGV in the germline V gene. CDR3 sequence reads: CASSLNTLKDTQYF. Written as DNA, the CDR3 is TGTGCCAGCAGCCTCAATACCCTAAAAGATACGCAGTATTTT.

The chain joins TRBV5-6 to TRBJ1-5; the D is unclear. The CDR3 is 16 amino acids. The germline V gene encodes CDR1 SGHDT and CDR2 YYEEEE. Trimming removed 0 bases from V and 5 bases from J, with 15 bases in between. In nucleotides, the CDR3 is TGTGCCAGCAGCTTGGGACCGAGTGTAGACTATCAGCCCCAGCATTTT. This gives the protein CASSLGPSVDYQPQHF.

The chain is built from TRBV30 and TRBJ2-1, with a weak D call TRBD1 (5 bases). CDR3 length equals 14 residues. Germline CDR1 is GTSNPN and CDR2 is SVGIG (reference sequence). Trimming removed 7 bases from V and 0 bases from J, with 13 bases in between. CDR3 coding DNA: TGTGCCTCCGTGGGGCTCCCCTCCTACAATGAGCAGTTCTTC. Protein product: CASVGLPSYNEQFF. Full variable domain (remainder filled in from reference TRBV30 and TRBJ2-1): SQTIHQWPATLVQPVGSPLSLECTVEGTSNPNLYWYRQAAGRGLQLLFYSVGIGQISSEVPQNLSASRPQDRQFILSSKKLLLSDSGFYLCASVGLPSYNEQFFGPGTRLTVL.

The chain employs TRBV28 and TRBJ2-4; perhaps TRBD2 as D (7 bases). V was shortened by 7 bases and J by 1 base, with 14 bases between the two germline ends. CDR3 length: 15 residues. The germline CDR1 and CDR2 sequences are MDHEN and SYDVKM. The CDR3 protein is CASTLGGAAKNIQYF. The CDR3 DNA reads TGTGCCAGCACCCTGGGGGGGGCGGCCAAAAACATTCAGTACTTC.

The V and J genes are TRBV7-2 and TRBJ1-2; 7 bases agree with TRBD1. This CDR3 has 15 amino acids. V lost 3 bases, J lost 3 bases, and 7 bases stayed unmatched. Germline CDR1 and CDR2: SGHTA and FQGNSA. CDR3 nucleotide sequence: TGTGCCAGCAGCTTCGGGGACAGTCGTTACTATGGCTACACCTTC. It translates to CASSFGDSRYYGYTF.

This chain joins TRBV5-1 and TRBJ1-5; D uncertain. This CDR3 has 13 amino acids. Trimming stripped 4 bases from V and 3 bases from J, with 8 bases between. CDR1 and CDR2 from the germline V gene are SGHRS and YFSETQ. CDR3 DNA: TGCGCCAGCAGCCCCGGCTACAATCAGCCCCAGCATTTT. Protein product: CASSPGYNQPQHF.

V gene TRBV5-4 combines with J gene TRBJ1-5; no definite D call. V was pared by 0 bases and J by 9 bases, with 10 bases between. The CDR3 totals 13 residues. Looked up from germline, CDR1 is SGHNT and CDR2 is YYREEE (reference sequence). CDR3 sequence: CASSLDGSAPQHF. DNA for the CDR3: TGTGCCAGCAGCTTGGACGGTTCAGCGCCCCAGCATTTT.

The V gene is TRBV15, the J gene TRBJ2-7; 9 bases line up with TRBD2. The CDR3 contains 15 residues. V lost 1 base and J lost 3; bases outside the gene matches: 4. CDR1 and CDR2 from the germline V gene are LNHNV and YYDKDF (reference sequence). CDR3 nucleotides: TGTGCCACCAGCAGAGCGCCTAGCGGGGACTACGAGCAGTACTTC. Translating it yields CATSRAPSGDYEQYF.

Written as DNA, the CDR3 is TGTGCCAGCAGCCCCCAATCCGGGACGGCGTTCTTC. Its translation is CASSPQSGTAFF. The chain links TRBV14 to TRBJ2-1; D may correspond to TRBD1 or TRBD2 (5 bases each). Germline V lookup: CDR1 SGHDN, CDR2 FVKESK. V dropped 4 bases and J dropped 15 bases, with 16 bases sitting between them. The CDR3 length is 12 residues.

V and J are TRBV2 and TRBJ2-7; D not certain. Per the germline V gene, CDR1 is SNHLY and CDR2 is FYNNEI. V lost 2 bases and J lost 1, with 9 bases in between. This CDR3 comprises 14 residues. The DNA for the CDR3 is TGTGCCAGCAGTGAAACCAGGTGGTCCTACGAGCAGTACTTC. It encodes CASSETRWSYEQYF.

The genes are TRBV15 and TRBJ1-4; maybe TRBD1 (5 bases). This CDR3 contains 17 residues. Germline loops: CDR1 LNHNV, CDR2 YYDKDF (reference sequence). Trimming pared 1 base from V and 0 bases from J, leaving 12 bases between. The CDR3 DNA reads TGTGCCACCAGCAGAGGGGCGGGCAGGGCAACTAATGAAAAACTGTTTTTT. Translating gives CATSRGAGRATNEKLFF.

The rearrangement uses TRBV6-5 and TRBJ2-7; tentatively, D is TRBD1 (6 bases). Trimming cost V 0 bases and J 2 bases, with 11 bases left between them. CDR1 and CDR2 from the germline V gene are MNHEY and SVGAGI. The CDR3 spans 15 residues. Here the CDR3 reads CASSYSGGQTYEQYF. CDR3 in DNA: TGTGCCAGCAGTTACTCGGGCGGACAGACCTACGAGCAGTACTTC.

This sequence joins TRBV19 and TRBJ2-6; either TRBD1 or TRBD2 may fit D (7 bases each). The CDR3 totals 18 residues. Trimming took 5 bases from V and 0 from J, leaving 17 bases between them. Germline values: CDR1 LNHDA, CDR2 SQIVND (reference sequence). CDR3 in amino acids: CASSYFRGGSSGANVLTF. CDR3 in DNA: TGTGCCAGTAGTTATTTCAGGGGGGGCAGCTCTGGGGCCAACGTCCTGACTTTC.

The V gene is TRBV7-2, the J gene TRBJ2-5, with TRBD1 matching 10 bases. J was trimmed by 3 bases and V by 10 bases; bases with no gene match: 8. Germline V gene data show CDR1 as SGHTA and CDR2 as FQGNSA. The CDR3 runs to 14 residues. CDR3 in DNA: TGTGCCACAAAATCCGGGACAGGGGAAGAGACCCAGTACTTC. Protein product: CATKSGTGEETQYF.

V gene TRBV11-2 combines with J gene TRBJ1-1, with 8 nucleotides matching TRBD1. Germline V gives CDR1 SGHAT, CDR2 FQNNGV. The CDR3 has 14 amino acids. Unmatched junction bases numbered 6, after V lost 3 bases and J lost 6 bases. The CDR3 is CASSFGRGQAEAFF. The CDR3 bases are TGTGCCAGCAGCTTTGGCAGGGGGCAAGCTGAAGCTTTCTTT.

Only a few counts were recorded for this clone. This chain connects TRBV6-4 to TRBJ1-1, with TRBD1 as a possible D gene (6 bases). The CDR3 consists of 16 residues. V shed 4 bases and J shed 5 bases, with 20 bases lying between them. Germline values: CDR1 MRHNA, CDR2 SNTAGT. The CDR3 region is CASSVAAGGRGTEAFF. CDR3 in DNA: TGTGCCAGCAGTGTCGCTGCGGGGGGGCGCGGGACTGAAGCTTTCTTT.